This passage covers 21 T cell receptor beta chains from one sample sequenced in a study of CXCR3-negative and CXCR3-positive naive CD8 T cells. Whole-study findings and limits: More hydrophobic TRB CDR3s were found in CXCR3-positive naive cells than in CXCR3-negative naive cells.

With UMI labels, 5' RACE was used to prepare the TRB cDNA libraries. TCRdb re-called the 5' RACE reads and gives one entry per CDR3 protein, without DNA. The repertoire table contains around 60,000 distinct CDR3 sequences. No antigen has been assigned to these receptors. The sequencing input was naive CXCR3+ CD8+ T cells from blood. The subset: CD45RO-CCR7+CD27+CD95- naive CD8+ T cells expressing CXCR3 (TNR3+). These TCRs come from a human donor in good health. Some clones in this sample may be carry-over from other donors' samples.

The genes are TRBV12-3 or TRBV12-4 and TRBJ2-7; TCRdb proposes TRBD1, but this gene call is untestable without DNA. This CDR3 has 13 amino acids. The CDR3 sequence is CASSLGGWDEQYF.

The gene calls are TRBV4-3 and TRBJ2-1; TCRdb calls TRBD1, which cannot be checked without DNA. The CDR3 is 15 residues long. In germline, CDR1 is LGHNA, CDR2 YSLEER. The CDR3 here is CASSQGDRGYNEQLF.

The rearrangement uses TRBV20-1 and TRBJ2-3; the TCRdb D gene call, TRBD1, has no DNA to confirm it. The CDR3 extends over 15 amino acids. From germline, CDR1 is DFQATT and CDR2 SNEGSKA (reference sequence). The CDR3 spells CSASQGDHRTDTQYF.

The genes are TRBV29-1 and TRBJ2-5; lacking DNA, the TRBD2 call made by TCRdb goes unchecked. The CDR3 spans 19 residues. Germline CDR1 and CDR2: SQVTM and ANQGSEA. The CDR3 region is CSVDGVDGGGEWMEENQYF.

CDR3: CASRPTGDEQYF. The rearrangement uses TRBV6-6 and TRBJ2-7; TCRdb's D gene call, TRBD1, goes unchecked for lack of DNA. Germline CDR1 is MNHNY and CDR2 is SVGAGI (reference sequence). CDR3 length equals 12 residues.

CDR3: CASSFSTSGGAGKTIYEQYF. The genes are TRBV5-1 and TRBJ2-7; TCRdb gives TRBD2 as the D gene, but with no DNA this cannot be confirmed. Germline CDR1 is SGHRS and CDR2 is YFSETQ. The CDR3 spans 20 residues. The complete variable domain, with remaining parts taken from reference TRBV5-1 and TRBJ2-7, reads KAGVTQTPRYLIKTRGQQVTLSCSPISGHRSVSWYQQTPGQGLQFLFEYFSETQRNKGNFPGRFSGRQFSNSRSEMNVSTLELGDSALYLCASSFSTSGGAGKTIYEQYFGPGTRLTVT.

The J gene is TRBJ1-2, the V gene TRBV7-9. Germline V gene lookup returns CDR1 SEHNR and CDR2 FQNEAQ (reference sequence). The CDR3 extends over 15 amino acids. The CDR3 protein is CASSLVESSLDGYTF.

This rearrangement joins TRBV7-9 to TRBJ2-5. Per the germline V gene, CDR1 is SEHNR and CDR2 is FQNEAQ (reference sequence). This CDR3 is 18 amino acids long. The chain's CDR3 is CASSLSSLEWGFQGTQYF.

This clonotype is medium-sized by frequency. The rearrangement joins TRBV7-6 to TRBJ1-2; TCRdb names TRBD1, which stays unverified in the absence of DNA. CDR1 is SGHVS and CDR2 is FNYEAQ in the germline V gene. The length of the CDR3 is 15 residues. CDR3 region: CASSPPFAGSIGYTF.

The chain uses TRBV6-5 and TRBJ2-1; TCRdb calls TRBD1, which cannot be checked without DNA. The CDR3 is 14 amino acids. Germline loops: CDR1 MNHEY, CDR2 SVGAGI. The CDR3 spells CASSYAQGDNEQFF.

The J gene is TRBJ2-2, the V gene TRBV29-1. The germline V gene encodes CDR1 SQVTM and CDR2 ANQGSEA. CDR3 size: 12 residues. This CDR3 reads CSVEVGFRELFF.

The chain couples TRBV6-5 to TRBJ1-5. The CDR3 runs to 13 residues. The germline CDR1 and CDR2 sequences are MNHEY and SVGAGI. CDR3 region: CASSAYSNHPQHF.

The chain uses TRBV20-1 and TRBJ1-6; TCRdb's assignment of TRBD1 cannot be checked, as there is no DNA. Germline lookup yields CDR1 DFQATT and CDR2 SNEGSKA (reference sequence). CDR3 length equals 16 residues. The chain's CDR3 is CSAREFPGSDNSPLHF.

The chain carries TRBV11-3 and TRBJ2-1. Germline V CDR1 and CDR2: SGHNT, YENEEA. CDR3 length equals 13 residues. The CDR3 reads CASSLDRDNVQFF.

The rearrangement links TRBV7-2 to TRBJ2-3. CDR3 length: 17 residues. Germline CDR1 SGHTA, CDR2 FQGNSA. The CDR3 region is CASSLDATEWIADTQYF.

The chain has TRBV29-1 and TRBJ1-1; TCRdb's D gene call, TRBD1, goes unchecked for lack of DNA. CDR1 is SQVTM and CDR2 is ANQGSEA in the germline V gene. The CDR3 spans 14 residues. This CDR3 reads CSVEDGRGQTEAFF.

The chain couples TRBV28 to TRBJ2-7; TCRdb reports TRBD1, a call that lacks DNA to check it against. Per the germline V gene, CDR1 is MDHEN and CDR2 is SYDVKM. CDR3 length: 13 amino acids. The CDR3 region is CASRLGQTYEQYF.

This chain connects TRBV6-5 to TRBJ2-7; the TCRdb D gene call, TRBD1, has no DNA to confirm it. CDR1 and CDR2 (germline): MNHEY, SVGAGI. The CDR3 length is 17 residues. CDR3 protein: CASSLSFQRTASYEQYF.

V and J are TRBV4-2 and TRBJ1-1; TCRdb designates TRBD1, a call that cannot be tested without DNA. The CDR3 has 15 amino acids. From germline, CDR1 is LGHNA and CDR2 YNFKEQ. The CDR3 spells CASSQEGQGVTEAFF.

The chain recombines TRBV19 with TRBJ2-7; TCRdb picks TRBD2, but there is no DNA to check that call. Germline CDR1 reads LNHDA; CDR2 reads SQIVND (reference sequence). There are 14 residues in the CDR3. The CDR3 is CASSKRESSYEQYF.

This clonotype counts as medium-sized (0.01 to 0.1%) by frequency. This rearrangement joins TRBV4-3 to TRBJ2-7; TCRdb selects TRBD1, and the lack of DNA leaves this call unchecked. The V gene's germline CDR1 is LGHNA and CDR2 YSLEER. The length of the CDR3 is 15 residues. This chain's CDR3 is CASSQAPDRSYEQYF.